Below, 2 T cell receptor beta chains from the same sample are listed, as sequenced in a study of blood T cell repertoires in COVID-19. Measured with immunoSEQ multiplex PCR; TCRdb has only the in-frame clones, and not every one. The sample contains under 45,000 clones, approximately 88% of which appear only once. Sequenced sample: peripheral blood. All receptors come from a human donor in a cohort sampled during active COVID-19.

The rearrangement links TRBV18 to TRBJ1-5, with a possible D match to TRBD1 (6 bases). CDR1 KGHSH and CDR2 LQKENI come from the germline V gene. This CDR3 spans 17 amino acids. V was cut by 2 bases and J by 0 bases, with 14 bases left in between. CDR3 loop: CASSPYPPTGSNQPQHF. Written as DNA, the CDR3 is TGTGCCAGCTCACCATACCCGCCGACAGGTAGCAATCAGCCCCAGCATTTT.

Notes on this clone: A junction boundary mismatches the germline segment, possibly from a read error. The chain combines TRBV5-1 with TRBJ1-6, with 9 nucleotides matching TRBD1. This CDR3 has 18 amino acids. In germline, CDR1 is SGHRS, CDR2 YFSETQ. The CDR3 reads CASSLVPGQGGGSSSLHF. DNA for the CDR3: TGCGCCAGCAGCTTAGTCCCGGGACAGGGTGGGGGAAGTTCATCCCTCCACTTT.